Below are 30 T cell receptor beta chains sequenced from a single sample in a study of post-analysis software for immune sequencing data. General study results and limits: Five TRBV segments occurring more often in patients than controls included TRBV5-6, TRBV5-1 and TRBV20-1.

Incorporated into the TCR beta cDNA libraries were unique molecular identifiers, which served to reduce PCR and sequencing biases. TCRdb fed the PCR reads into MiXCR, producing one record per CDR3 protein. The data contain roughly 800,000 distinct CDR3 sequences, roughly 30% of them singletons. These receptors lack a known antigen. Source material: blood. The receptor source for this set is a girl between 10 and 17 years old with multiple sclerosis.

This chain uses TRBV5-1 with TRBJ2-7; 7 nucleotides line up with TRBD1. The closer fit of TRBJ2-5 to the DNA end suggests the J call may be wrong. CDR3 size: 13 residues. CDR1 and CDR2 from the germline V gene are SGHRS and YFSETQ. CDR3 DNA sequence: TGCGCCAGCAGAGAGGGGGCCGGTGAGACCCAGTACTTC. It is translated as CASREGAGETQYF.

The chain employs TRBV4-2 and TRBJ1-4; D is undetermined. V was trimmed by 0 bases and J by 4 bases, leaving 3 bases between them. Germline CDR1 is LGHNA and CDR2 is YNFKEQ. The CDR3 contains 13 residues. Here the CDR3 reads CASSQEDNEKLFF. CDR3 bases: TGTGCCAGCAGCCAAGAAGATAATGAAAAACTGTTTTTT.

This clonotype has ten or more counts. This rearrangement joins TRBV4-3 to TRBJ2-7; 11 nucleotides line up with TRBD2. The CDR3 is 14 amino acids. Germline V lookup: CDR1 LGHNA, CDR2 YSLEER. With V trimmed by 4 bases and J by 3 bases, 2 bases remained unmatched. The CDR3 region has the DNA TGCGCCAGCAGCCCCGGGACTAGCGGCTACGAGCAGTACTTC. Its protein is CASSPGTSGYEQYF.

V is TRBV28 and J is TRBJ2-7; no reliable D call. The assigned J gene may be wrong: the sequence end matches TRBJ2-5 better. Germline CDR1 MDHEN, CDR2 SYDVKM. This CDR3 is built from 13 residues. CDR3: CASRPPRTETQYF. CDR3 bases: TGTGCCAGTAGGCCCCCCCGTACGGAGACCCAGTACTTC.

This chain uses TRBV28 with TRBJ2-5, with a possible D match to TRBD2 (6 bases). The J call may be incorrect, as the DNA end agrees better with TRBJ2-7. This CDR3 spans 15 amino acids. The germline V gene encodes CDR1 MDHEN and CDR2 SYDVKM. DNA for the CDR3: TGTGCCAGCAGTGTCACGGGGGTCTGGTCCTACGAGCAGTACTTC. It codes for CASSVTGVWSYEQYF.

This clonotype occurred a few times. The chain employs TRBV20-1 and TRBJ2-1, with D unresolved. The germline V and J ends were trimmed by 0 bases and 0 bases, with 12 bases remaining between them. Germline-derived CDR1 and CDR2 are DFQATT and SNEGSKA (reference sequence). This CDR3 contains 16 residues. Here the CDR3 DNA reads TGCAGTGCTAGAGAGCTAGAAGTCAGCTCCTACAATGAGCAGTTCTTC. Protein sequence: CSARELEVSSYNEQFF.

This chain links TRBV2 with TRBJ2-5; D ambiguous. The J call may be wrong; the DNA end is better matched by TRBJ2-4. The CDR3 totals 14 residues. In germline, CDR1 is SNHLY, CDR2 FYNNEI. CDR3 nucleotide sequence: TGTGCCAGCAGTGAAGGGCTACGCAAAAACATTCAGTACTTC. Its translation is CASSEGLRKNIQYF.

Concerning this clonotype: An end of the junction does not agree with germline; a read error may underlie this. V gene TRBV20-1 combines with J gene TRBJ2-2; maybe TRBD2 (5 bases). This CDR3 is 13 amino acids long. Germline loops: CDR1 DFQATT, CDR2 SNEGSKA (reference sequence). The CDR3: CSATSTGSGERFF. For the CDR3, the DNA is TGCAGTGCTACTAGTACGGGGTCCGGGGAGCGGTTTTTT.

Comments on this clonotype: This could be a read error, since a much larger clone is one nucleotide away. The V and J genes are TRBV29-1 and TRBJ2-1; a possible D gene is TRBD2 (5 bases). CDR3 length: 11 amino acids. Germline CDR1 reads SQVTM; CDR2 reads ANQGSEA. DNA for the CDR3: TGCGGCGTCGCTCCGGGGAATGAGCAGTTCTTC. This sequence encodes CGVAPGNEQFF.

This clonotype was recorded many times. The chain combines TRBV10-3 with TRBJ2-1; 11 bases are shared with TRBD1. CDR3 length: 15 residues. Germline loops: CDR1 ENHRY, CDR2 SYGVKD. Unmatched junction bases numbered 3, after V lost 6 bases and J lost 2 bases. The CDR3 region has the DNA TGTGCCATCAGGGGGGACAGGGGGACCTACAATGAGCAGTTCTTC. It specifies CAIRGDRGTYNEQFF.

This rearrangement joins TRBV6-1 to TRBJ2-3, with D uncertain. Trimming took off 7 bases at V and 0 bases at J, with 17 bases between the two ends. Germline CDR1 MNHNS, CDR2 SASEGT. This CDR3 has 16 residues. The CDR3 DNA reads TGTGCCAGCAAGAGCCGACTTCTGAGTAGCACAGATACGCAGTATTTT. Protein product: CASKSRLLSSTDTQYF.

This clonotype was seen only a few times. The V call is TRBV20-1, the J call TRBJ2-7; weak D call: TRBD1 (5 bases). The CDR3 totals 16 residues. Germline CDR1 is DFQATT and CDR2 is SNEGSKA (reference sequence). The V end was cut by 0 bases, the J end by 4 bases, with 19 bases between. The CDR3 here is CSARDQGKVKVYEQYF. In nucleotides, the CDR3 is TGCAGTGCTAGAGATCAGGGAAAGGTTAAAGTTTACGAGCAGTACTTC.

The chain is built from TRBV25-1 and TRBJ2-7; a weak D match, TRBD2 (6 bases). Germline CDR1 reads MGHDK; CDR2 reads SYGVNS. CDR3 size: 15 residues. Between the trimmed V and J ends, which lost 3 bases and 2 bases, there was a span of 14 bases. In DNA form, the CDR3 reads TGTGCCAGCAGTGACGGGGGACGGCCCCCCTACGAGCAGTACTTC. Residues: CASSDGGRPPYEQYF.

The sample holds a few counts of this clonotype. The J gene is TRBJ2-3, the V gene TRBV4-3; TRBD1 might be the D (6 bases). The length of the CDR3 is 17 residues. V gave up 0 bases and J gave up 4 bases, with 17 bases separating them. Germline V gene lookup returns CDR1 LGHNA and CDR2 YSLEER. The CDR3 loop reads CASSQEMTGPHPDTQYF. The CDR3 DNA is TGCGCCAGCAGCCAAGAAATGACAGGACCCCACCCAGATACGCAGTATTTT.

The rearrangement joins TRBV29-1 to TRBJ2-2, with D hard to call. CDR3 size: 12 residues. The ends were cut back, 6 bases at V and 1 base at J, with 6 bases in the middle. Germline lookup yields CDR1 SQVTM and CDR2 ANQGSEA. CDR3 protein: CSVRVNTGELFF. The CDR3 DNA sequence: TGCAGCGTCCGCGTGAACACCGGGGAGCTGTTTTTT.

V gene TRBV27 combines with J gene TRBJ1-2; 7 nucleotides agree with TRBD1. The CDR3 is made up of 13 amino acids. Per germline, CDR1 MNHEY and CDR2 SMNVEV (reference sequence). J lost 5 bases, V lost 5 bases, and 5 bases had no gene match. This chain's CDR3 is CASSKTGRYGYTF. The CDR3 bases are TGTGCCAGCAGTAAGACAGGGCGTTATGGCTACACCTTC.

This clonotype was recorded a few times. V usage is TRBV6-2 or TRBV6-3 and J usage is TRBJ2-1, with 8 bases lining up with TRBD2. There are 16 residues in the CDR3. With 4 bases clipped from V and 3 bases from J, the junction kept 8 bases outside the gene matches. Germline-derived CDR1 and CDR2 are MNHEY and SVGEGT. Here the CDR3 DNA reads TGTGCCAGCAGTTTCTACCCGGGACTAGTCTACAATGAGCAGTTCTTC. Translating it yields CASSFYPGLVYNEQFF.

This clonotype was observed a few times. V gene TRBV7-2 combines with J gene TRBJ2-1; 11 bases fit TRBD2. Germline V gene data show CDR1 as SGHTA and CDR2 as FQGNSA. The V gene end was trimmed by 6 bases and the J gene end by 10 bases; junction bases not matched to a gene: 8. The CDR3 is 14 residues long. This CDR3 is CASRPSGGRREQFF. CDR3 in DNA: TGTGCCAGCAGACCTAGCGGGGGGCGGCGGGAGCAGTTCTTC.

The genes are TRBV3-1 and TRBJ1-2, with 9 bases identical to TRBD1. Unmatched junction bases numbered 8, after V lost 1 base and J lost 2 bases. CDR3 length: 17 amino acids. Germline CDR1 LGHDT, CDR2 YNNKEL (reference sequence). The CDR3 region has the DNA TGTGCCAGCAGCCAAGGCCTAACCGGGACAGGGAACTATGGCTACACCTTC. This gives the protein CASSQGLTGTGNYGYTF.

This clonotype was observed a few times. The CDR3 here is CASSRWFGGQGYEQYF. DNA of the CDR3: TGTGCCAGCAGCCGCTGGTTCGGGGGACAGGGCTACGAGCAGTACTTC. The gene calls are TRBV7-2 and TRBJ2-7; 9 bases line up with TRBD1. Germline CDR1 and CDR2: SGHTA and FQGNSA. V shed 5 bases, J shed 3 bases, and the junction held 11 bases outside the gene matches. CDR3 length: 16 residues.

The rearrangement links TRBV7-8 to TRBJ1-2, with D tentatively TRBD1 (5 bases). Trimming stripped 1 base from V and 6 bases from J, with 12 bases between. The germline CDR1 and CDR2 sequences are SGHVS and FQNEAQ. This CDR3 has 14 residues. In DNA, the CDR3 is TGTGCCAGCAGCTTAGACCTCAGGGTCCATGGCTACACCTTC. Its protein is CASSLDLRVHGYTF.

The chain combines TRBV20-1 with TRBJ2-7; TRBD2 matches at 13 bases. CDR1 and CDR2 from the germline V gene are DFQATT and SNEGSKA (reference sequence). Trimming at V came to 4 bases and at J to 1 base, leaving 10 bases not matched to a gene. The CDR3 loop spans 17 amino acids. The CDR3, as DNA: TGCAGTGCTACGATCGGGACTAGCGGGGTATCTTCCTACGAGCAGTACTTC. It codes for CSATIGTSGVSSYEQYF.

The chain links TRBV20-1 to TRBJ2-7; no clear D gene. This CDR3 is 12 amino acids long. Per the germline V gene, CDR1 is DFQATT and CDR2 is SNEGSKA (reference sequence). V gave up 6 bases and J gave up 3 bases, with 12 bases separating them. CDR3 in amino acids: CSAHQQIYEQYF. The CDR3 region has the DNA TGCAGTGCCCACCAGCAAATCTACGAGCAGTACTTC.

The V and J genes are TRBV5-1 and TRBJ2-3, with TRBD2 matching 13 bases. CDR1 is SGHRS and CDR2 is YFSETQ in the germline V gene. The CDR3 runs 17 residues. The junction had 3 bases not matched to a gene; V was cut back by 2 bases and J by 0 bases. The CDR3 loop reads CASSFGLAGVSTDTQYF. CDR3 coding DNA: TGCGCCAGCAGCTTCGGACTAGCGGGAGTAAGCACAGATACGCAGTATTTT.

Turning to this clonotype: It may be a read error: a sequence one base away is much more abundant. V is TRBV6-4 and J is TRBJ2-1, with D perhaps matching TRBD2 (6 bases). This CDR3 has 15 amino acids. Germline-derived CDR1 and CDR2 are MRHNA and SNTAGT. CDR3 nucleotide sequence: TGTACCAGCAGTGAATACGGGGGAGGCTACAATGAGCAGTTCTTC. Translated, it gives CTSSEYGGGYNEQFF.

This clonotype occurred a few times. The chain employs TRBV29-1 and TRBJ1-1; D gene unclear. The germline V gene encodes CDR1 SQVTM and CDR2 ANQGSEA. The CDR3 has 12 amino acids. Between the trimmed V and J ends, which lost 4 bases and 0 bases, there was a span of 6 bases. CDR3 amino acids: CSVGLLNTEAFF. For the CDR3, the DNA is TGCAGCGTTGGACTGCTGAACACTGAAGCTTTCTTT.

This clonotype was counted between two and nine times. The chain combines TRBV25-1 with TRBJ2-5; the D gene could be TRBD1 or TRBD2 (6 bases each). With 1 base removed from V and 13 bases from J, the gap between germline ends came to 13 bases. This CDR3 comprises 12 residues. CDR1 is MGHDK and CDR2 is SYGVNS in the germline V gene. The CDR3 sequence is CASSESGAALYF. The DNA for the CDR3 is TGTGCCAGCAGTGAATCGGGGGCTGCCCTGTACTTC.

V gene TRBV4-2 combines with J gene TRBJ2-1; TRBD1 is a possible D gene (5 bases). Trimming cost V 0 bases and J 9 bases, with 21 bases left between them. Germline V gives CDR1 LGHNA, CDR2 YNFKEQ. This CDR3 comprises 17 residues. CDR3 coding DNA: TGTGCCAGCAGCCAAGACCCCCTCACAGGCAGGGTTGGTGAGCAGTTCTTC. The encoded protein is CASSQDPLTGRVGEQFF.

J is TRBJ2-7 and V is TRBV7-2, with TRBD2 identical over 9 bases. V shed 5 bases, J shed 3 bases, and the junction held 14 bases outside the gene matches. In germline, CDR1 is SGHTA, CDR2 FQGNSA. The CDR3 extends over 17 amino acids. The CDR3 DNA sequence: TGTGCCAGCAGCGGGGGGCGGGAGGGCCTAAAAGGCTACGAGCAGTACTTC. This translates into CASSGGREGLKGYEQYF. The complete variable domain, with remaining parts taken from reference TRBV7-2 and TRBJ2-7, reads GAGVSQSPSNKVTEKGKDVELRCDPISGHTALYWYRQSLGQGLEFLIYFQGNSAPDKSGLPSDRFSAERTGGSVSTLTIQRTQQEDSAVYLCASSGGREGLKGYEQYFGPGTRLTVT.

The CDR3, as DNA: TGCAGTGCTACCCCGACAGGGGAAGGAAAACTGTTTTTT. Translating it yields CSATPTGEGKLFF. V and J are TRBV20-1 and TRBJ1-4; 8 positions agree with TRBD1. Germline V gives CDR1 DFQATT, CDR2 SNEGSKA (reference sequence). The V segment lost 4 bases and the J segment 10 bases; nucleotides outside the gene matches: 8. The CDR3 extends over 13 amino acids.